This T cell receptor beta chain was recovered during a study of blood T cell repertoires in COVID-19. Study at large: Samples representing acute and convalescent COVID-19 were sourced from the United States, Italy and Spain. In each case, the material was cDNA or gDNA derived from T cells, B-cell-depleted T cells, or PBMCs.

V dropped 4 bases and J dropped 6; count of bases not matched to a gene: 11. The CDR3 loop spans 15 amino acids. Germline CDR1 is SGHAT and CDR2 is FQNNGV. TCRdb's table, derived via immunoSEQ multiplex PCR, lists solely in-frame clones and lacks some. Seen here are some 110,000 clones, around 80% observed once, and the top ten hold 6.2%. V and J are TRBV11-2 and TRBJ1-2; TRBD1 aligns across 7 bases. The sequenced sample was peripheral blood. This clonotype originated in a man aged 70-80 years with acute or convalescent COVID-19. CDR3 residues: CASSSLRGIYHGYTF. The CDR3, as DNA: TGTGCCAGCAGCTCCCTCAGGGGGATCTATCATGGCTACACCTTC.